The 25 T cell receptor beta chains below all came from one sample that was sequenced in a study of blood T cell repertoires in COVID-19 (dated by TCRdb to between 2020 and 2021). The protocol used for the library was the immunoSEQ multiplex PCR assay. TCRdb's version of the immuneACCESS table is confined to in-frame rearrangements and falls short of the full clone set. An unresolved V gene accounts for under half of the shortfall where checked; the remainder is of unknown origin. Recorded for this sample are 110,000 to 150,000 clones; about 87% of them occurred a single time. 11% of the sample rests with the top ten. The sample comprised PBMCs or T cells enriched from blood (not recorded which). These receptors were obtained from a man aged 55 to 69 who had recovered from COVID-19.

This chain connects TRBV11-2 to TRBJ1-1; D gene ambiguous. CDR3 size: 13 residues. CDR1 and CDR2 from the germline V gene are SGHAT and FQNNGV. The V gene lost 6 bases and the J gene lost 0 bases, with 8 bases spanning the gap. The CDR3 here is CASSSALNTEAFF. The DNA for the CDR3 is TGTGCCAGCAGTTCTGCGCTGAACACTGAAGCTTTCTTT.

The V gene is TRBV29-1, the J gene TRBJ2-3; weak D call: TRBD2 (6 bases). CDR3 length: 13 amino acids. V lost 0 bases and J 2 bases, leaving 6 bases between the germline ends. CDR1 and CDR2 (germline): SQVTM, ANQGSEA. The CDR3 protein is CSVEEDYTDTQYF. In DNA form, the CDR3 reads TGCAGCGTTGAAGAGGACTACACAGATACGCAGTATTTT.

The count of this clone is one. The chain recombines TRBV21-1 with TRBJ2-3; the table gives TRBD2 as D, unverified against the DNA. TRBV21-1 is given as a pseudogene. The CDR3 runs to 17 residues. This CDR3 is CASTSYTSGGPTDTQYF. In nucleotides, the CDR3 is TGTGCCAGCACCTCATATACATCGGGGGGGCCCACAGATACGCAGTATTTT.

The CDR3 loop is CASSQLAGVSGEQYF. In DNA, the CDR3 is TGTGCCAGCAGCCAACTAGCGGGGGTATCTGGCGAGCAGTACTTC. The rearrangement joins TRBV7-9 to TRBJ2-7, with TRBD2 matching 11 bases. Germline V gene lookup returns CDR1 SEHNR and CDR2 FQNEAQ (reference sequence). The V gene end was trimmed by 5 bases and the J gene end by 6 bases; junction bases not matched to a gene: 9. The CDR3 is 15 amino acids.

The chain links TRBV5-5 to TRBJ1-6; no clear D. Trimming pared 0 bases from V and 3 bases from J, leaving 7 bases between. Germline V gene lookup returns CDR1 SGHKS and CDR2 YYEKEE (reference sequence). The CDR3 is 15 residues long. The CDR3 sequence: CASSLGHGYNSPLHF. The CDR3 DNA reads as TGTGCCAGCAGCTTGGGCCACGGCTATAATTCACCCCTCCACTTT. The variable domain in full, with the rest retrieved from reference TRBV5-5 and TRBJ1-6, is DAGVTQSPTHLIKTRGQQVTLRCSPISGHKSVSWYQQVLGQGPQFIFQYYEKEERGRGNFPDRFSARQFPNYSSELNVNALLLGDSALYLCASSLGHGYNSPLHFGNGTRLTVT.

This sequence joins TRBV6-5 and TRBJ1-1; no clear D gene. The CDR3 totals 13 residues. V dropped 7 bases and J dropped 4 bases, with 13 bases sitting between them. Germline V CDR1 and CDR2: MNHEY, SVGAGI. CDR3 in DNA: TGTGCCAGCATTCTGGGAGAGGGCACTGAAGCTTTCTTT. It codes for CASILGEGTEAFF.

In its sample, this clone was seen a few times. The gene calls are TRBV7-6 and TRBJ2-3; 7 nucleotides match TRBD2. The ends lost 1 base at V and 6 bases at J; junction bases unmatched: 7. The CDR3 runs 15 residues. From germline, CDR1 is SGHVS and CDR2 FNYEAQ. CDR3 nucleotide sequence: TGTGCCAGCAGCTTAGACGGCGGGAGAGGGGATACGCAGTATTTT. It is translated as CASSLDGGRGDTQYF.

The chain carries TRBV3-1 (or the pseudogene TRBV3-2) and TRBJ1-6, with 7 bases aligning to TRBD1. Trimming cost V 0 bases and J 9 bases; bases outside gene matches: 5. This CDR3 is 15 amino acids long. Germline-derived CDR1 and CDR2 are LGHDT and YNNKEL (reference sequence). The CDR3 here is CASSQEWQGGSPLHF. CDR3 bases: TGTGCCAGCAGCCAAGAATGGCAGGGGGGTTCACCCCTCCACTTT.

The V call is TRBV19, the J call TRBJ2-2, with 8 bases fitting TRBD1. The V and J ends lost 5 bases and 4 bases, in that order; junction bases with no gene match: 6. This CDR3 has 15 residues. From germline, CDR1 is LNHDA and CDR2 SQIVND (reference sequence). CDR3 nucleotides: TGTGCCAGTAGTCGGCAGGGGGCAAGCACCGGGGAGCTGTTTTTT. Its translation is CASSRQGASTGELFF.

V gene TRBV6-4 combines with J gene TRBJ1-2, with D maybe TRBD1 (5 bases). The germline V gene encodes CDR1 MRHNA and CDR2 SNTAGT. This CDR3 contains 15 residues. V lost 6 bases to trimming and J lost 0 bases, with 14 bases between them. CDR3 DNA sequence: TGTGCCAGCAGCCCGGTTGGGGGGTCTAACTATGGCTACACCTTC. Amino acids: CASSPVGGSNYGYTF.

This clone has only one observation. V gene TRBV5-1 combines with J gene TRBJ2-7; TRBD1 agrees at 7 bases. This CDR3 has 16 residues. Unmatched junction bases numbered 16, after V lost 4 bases and J lost 6 bases. Germline V lookup: CDR1 SGHRS, CDR2 YFSETQ. CDR3 coding DNA: TGCGCCAGCAGCCGGGACCCCACAGGGGCGTTCGGCGAGCAGTACTTC. This sequence encodes CASSRDPTGAFGEQYF.

This chain connects TRBV29-1 to TRBJ1-5; D not resolved. V shed 0 bases and J shed 7 bases, with 10 bases lying between them. The CDR3 spans 13 residues. CDR1 SQVTM and CDR2 ANQGSEA come from the germline V gene. The CDR3 region is CSVEDRSGQPQHF. CDR3 sequence (DNA): TGCAGCGTTGAAGATCGGTCAGGACAGCCCCAGCATTTT.

J is TRBJ1-2 and V is TRBV28; the match to TRBD1 covers 7 bases. This CDR3 has 12 residues. The germline CDR1 and CDR2 sequences are MDHEN and SYDVKM. J gave up 7 bases and V 5 bases, and 4 bases lay outside the gene matches. The CDR3 protein is CASSLRQGGYTF. The CDR3 DNA reads TGTGCCAGCAGTCTTCGACAGGGTGGCTACACCTTC.

This rearrangement joins TRBV28 to TRBJ2-7, with TRBD2 matching 8 bases. The CDR3 sequence is 15 residues long. Germline V CDR1 and CDR2: MDHEN, SYDVKM. J lost 3 bases, V lost 6 bases, and 10 bases had no gene match. CDR3 amino acids: CASRPTSGPDYEQYF. The CDR3 nucleotides are TGTGCCAGCAGACCTACTAGCGGACCCGACTACGAGCAGTACTTC.

The gene calls are TRBV10-3 and TRBJ1-4, with 7 bases aligning to TRBD1. The J segment lost 5 bases and the V segment lost 5 bases, leaving 2 bases of the junction unmatched. Germline CDR1 and CDR2: ENHRY and SYGVKD. The CDR3 covers 13 residues. In nucleotides, the CDR3 is TGTGCCATCAGTCTGGACAGGAATGAAAAACTGTTTTTT. It is translated as CAISLDRNEKLFF.

The J gene is TRBJ1-4, the V gene TRBV2, with TRBD1 matching over 9 bases. Germline CDR1 SNHLY, CDR2 FYNNEI. The CDR3 contains 14 residues. Trimming took 5 bases from V and 7 from J; bases not matched to a gene: 5. In DNA, the CDR3 is TGTGCCAGCAGTAGGGGGACAGGGTTTGAAAAACTGTTTTTT. It encodes CASSRGTGFEKLFF.

The chain has TRBV2 and TRBJ1-5; D unclear. The length of the CDR3 is 14 residues. Germline V CDR1 and CDR2: SNHLY, FYNNEI. Trimming stripped 1 base from V and 8 bases from J, with 12 bases between. CDR3 nucleotide sequence: TGTGCCAGCAGTGAAGGGTGGCGGGAAAAGCCCCAGCATTTT. Protein product: CASSEGWREKPQHF.

The chain employs TRBV3-1 (or the pseudogene TRBV3-2) and TRBJ1-1; D is unresolved. Germline lookup yields CDR1 LGHDT and CDR2 YNNKEL (reference sequence). V was pared by 9 bases and J by 0 bases, with 11 bases between. The CDR3 covers 13 residues. Written as DNA, the CDR3 is TGTGCCAGTCAAGGACTGCTGAACACTGAAGCTTTCTTT. Residues: CASQGLLNTEAFF.

This sequence joins TRBV5-6 and TRBJ1-6; weak D call: TRBD1 (5 bases). Trimming cost V 0 bases and J 8 bases, with 6 bases left between them. CDR3 size: 13 residues. Germline V gene lookup returns CDR1 SGHDT and CDR2 YYEEEE. The CDR3 sequence is CASSLDRYSPLHF. The DNA of the CDR3 is TGTGCCAGCAGCTTGGACAGGTATTCACCCCTCCACTTT. Variable domain in full (rest from reference TRBV5-6 and TRBJ1-6): DAGVTQSPTHLIKTRGQQVTLRCSPKSGHDTVSWYQQALGQGPQFIFQYYEEEERQRGNFPDRFSGHQFPNYSSELNVNALLLGDSALYLCASSLDRYSPLHFGNGTRLTVT.

The chain has TRBV19 and TRBJ1-5; D is perhaps TRBD1 (5 bases). Germline V gene data show CDR1 as LNHDA and CDR2 as SQIVND (reference sequence). This CDR3 comprises 15 residues. Between the trimmed V and J ends, which lost 3 bases and 5 bases, there was a span of 14 bases. The CDR3: CASSIRQGGDQPQHF. CDR3 bases: TGTGCCAGTAGTATTAGGCAGGGTGGTGATCAGCCCCAGCATTTT.

The rearrangement joins TRBV6-5 to TRBJ1-2; D gene unclear. The CDR3 sequence is 10 residues long. Germline CDR1 is MNHEY and CDR2 is SVGAGI. V lost 8 bases, J lost 4 bases, and 5 bases lay in between. In DNA form, the CDR3 reads TGTGCCAGCCTCCTCTATGGCTACACCTTC. Residues: CASLLYGYTF.

The rearrangement uses TRBV27 and TRBJ1-2; the match to TRBD1 covers 7 bases. From germline, CDR1 is MNHEY and CDR2 SMNVEV (reference sequence). The CDR3 loop spans 16 amino acids. The V and J ends lost 8 bases and 2 bases, in that order; junction bases with no gene match: 14. CDR3 bases: TGTGCCAGCGCTCCCGGGGTAGGGACAGCCAACTATGGCTACACCTTC. It encodes CASAPGVGTANYGYTF.

Remarks on this clone: The same CDR3 arises from other DNA sequences in this sample as well. This rearrangement joins TRBV30 to TRBJ1-1; D is perhaps TRBD1 (5 bases). With 0 bases removed from V and 4 bases from J, the gap between germline ends came to 9 bases. Per germline, CDR1 GTSNPN and CDR2 SVGIG (reference sequence). This CDR3 region has 13 residues. The CDR3 coding sequence is TGTGCCTGGAGTGTACCAGGGATCACTGAAGCTTTCTTT. It is translated as CAWSVPGITEAFF.

V is TRBV21-1 and J is TRBJ2-3; the tabulated D call, TRBD1, remains unverified against the DNA. TRBV21-1 is a listed pseudogene. The length of the CDR3 is 17 residues. The CDR3 here is CASSKVSAAGVPDTQYF. The CDR3 DNA is TGTGCCAGCAGCAAAGTATCGGCGGCAGGGGTGCCAGATACGCAGTATTTT.

CDR3 in DNA: TGTGCCAGCAGCTTGGTGCTCAAGGGAGGTACAGATACGCAGTATTTT. Encoded protein: CASSLVLKGGTDTQYF. This rearrangement joins TRBV5-5 to TRBJ2-3, with a possible D match to TRBD2 (6 bases). Trimming stripped 0 bases from V and 3 bases from J, with 14 bases between. Germline V gene sequence: CDR1 SGHKS, CDR2 YYEKEE (reference sequence). The CDR3 totals 16 residues.